This T cell receptor (beta chain) was documented in a study of blood T cell repertoires in COVID-19. For the study at large: The study drew acute and convalescent COVID-19 samples from the United States, Italy and Spain. The analysed material was cDNA or gDNA that came from T cells, B-cell-depleted T cells, or PBMCs.

Here immunoSEQ multiplex PCR was the method, and the copy in TCRdb shows in-frame clones only, minus some. The sample yields some 250,000 clones, around 87% seen once. CDR1 MNHEY and CDR2 SMNVEV come from the germline V gene (reference sequence). Trimming cost V 4 bases and J 2 bases; bases outside gene matches: 7. The CDR3 has 15 amino acids. Material for sequencing was peripheral blood. The receptor comes from a man in his sixties who had recovered from COVID-19. V usage is TRBV27 and J usage is TRBJ1-2, with 7 bases fitting TRBD1. CDR3 sequence: CASSYDRALNYGYTF. For the CDR3, the DNA is TGTGCCAGCAGTTATGACAGGGCGCTCAACTATGGCTACACCTTC.